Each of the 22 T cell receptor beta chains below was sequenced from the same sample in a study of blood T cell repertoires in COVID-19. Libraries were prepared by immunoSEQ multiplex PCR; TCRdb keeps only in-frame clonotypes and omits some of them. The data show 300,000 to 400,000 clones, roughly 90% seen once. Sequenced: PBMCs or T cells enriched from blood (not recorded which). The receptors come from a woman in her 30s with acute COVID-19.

CDR3 DNA: TGTGCCAGCACGGGGGAATTCAATCAGCCCCAGCATTTT. Protein sequence: CASTGEFNQPQHF. The rearrangement joins TRBV2 to TRBJ1-5; a possible D gene is TRBD1 (5 bases). Trimming removed 7 bases at V and 3 bases at J, with 10 bases between. The CDR3 is 13 amino acids. Germline V gene sequence: CDR1 SNHLY, CDR2 FYNNEI.

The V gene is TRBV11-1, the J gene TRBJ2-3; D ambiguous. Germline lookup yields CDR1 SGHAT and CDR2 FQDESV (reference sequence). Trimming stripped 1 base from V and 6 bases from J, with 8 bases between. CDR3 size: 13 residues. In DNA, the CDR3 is TGTGCCAGCAGCTTAGAGTCGAGGGATACGCAGTATTTT. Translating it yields CASSLESRDTQYF.

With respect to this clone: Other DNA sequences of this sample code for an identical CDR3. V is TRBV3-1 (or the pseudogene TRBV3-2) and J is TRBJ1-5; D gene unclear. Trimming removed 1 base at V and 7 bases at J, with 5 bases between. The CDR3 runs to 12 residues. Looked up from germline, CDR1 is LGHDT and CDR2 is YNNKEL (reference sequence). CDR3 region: CASSQGRQPQHF. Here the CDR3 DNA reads TGTGCCAGCAGCCAAGGTCGGCAGCCCCAGCATTTT.

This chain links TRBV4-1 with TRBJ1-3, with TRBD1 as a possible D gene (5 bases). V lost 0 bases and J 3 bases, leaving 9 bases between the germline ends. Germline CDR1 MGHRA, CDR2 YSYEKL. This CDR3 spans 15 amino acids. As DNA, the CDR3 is TGCGCCAGCAGCCAAGACCAGGGTCTTGGAAACACCATATATTTT. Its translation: CASSQDQGLGNTIYF.

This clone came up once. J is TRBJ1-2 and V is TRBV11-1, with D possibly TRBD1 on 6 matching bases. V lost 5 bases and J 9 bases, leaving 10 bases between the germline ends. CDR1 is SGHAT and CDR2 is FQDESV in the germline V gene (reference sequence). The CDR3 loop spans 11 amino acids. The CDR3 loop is CASSQTGSYTF. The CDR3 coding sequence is TGTGCCAGCAGCCAAACAGGGAGCTACACCTTC. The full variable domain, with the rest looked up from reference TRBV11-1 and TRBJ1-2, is EAEVAQSPRYKITEKSQAVAFWCDPISGHATLYWYRQILGQGPELLVQFQDESVVDDSQLPKDRFSAERLKGVDSTLKIQPAELGDSAMYLCASSQTGSYTFGSGTRLTVV.

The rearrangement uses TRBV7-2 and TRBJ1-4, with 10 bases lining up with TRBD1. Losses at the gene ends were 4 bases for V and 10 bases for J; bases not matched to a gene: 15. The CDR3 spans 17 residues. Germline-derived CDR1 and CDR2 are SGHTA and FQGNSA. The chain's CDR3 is CASSSPPGTGEVGKLFF. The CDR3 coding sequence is TGTGCCAGCAGCTCGCCCCCCGGGACAGGGGAGGTAGGAAAACTGTTTTTT.

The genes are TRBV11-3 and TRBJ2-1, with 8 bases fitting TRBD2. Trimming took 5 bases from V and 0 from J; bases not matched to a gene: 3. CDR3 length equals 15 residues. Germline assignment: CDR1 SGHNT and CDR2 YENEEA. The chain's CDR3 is CASSPGGVSYNEQFF. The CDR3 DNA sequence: TGTGCCAGCAGCCCGGGGGGGGTCTCCTACAATGAGCAGTTCTTC.

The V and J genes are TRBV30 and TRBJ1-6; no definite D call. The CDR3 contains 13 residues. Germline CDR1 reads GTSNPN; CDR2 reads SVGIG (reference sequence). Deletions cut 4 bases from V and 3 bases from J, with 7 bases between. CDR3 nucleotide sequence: TGTGCCTGGACAGGCAACTATAATTCACCCCTCCACTTT. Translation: CAWTGNYNSPLHF.

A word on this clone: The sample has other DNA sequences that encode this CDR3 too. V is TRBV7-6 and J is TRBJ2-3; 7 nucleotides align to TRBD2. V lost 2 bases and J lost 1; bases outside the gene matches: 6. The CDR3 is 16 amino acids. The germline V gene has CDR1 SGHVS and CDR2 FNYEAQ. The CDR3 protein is CASSLISAGGTDTQYF. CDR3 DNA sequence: TGTGCCAGCAGCTTAATTTCGGCGGGGGGCACAGATACGCAGTATTTT.

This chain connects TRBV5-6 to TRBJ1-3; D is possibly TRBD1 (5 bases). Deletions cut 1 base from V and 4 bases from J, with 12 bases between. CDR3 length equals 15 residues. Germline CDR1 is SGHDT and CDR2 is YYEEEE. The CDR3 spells CASSLTAGYGNTIYF. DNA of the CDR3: TGTGCCAGCAGCTTGACGGCAGGGTACGGAAACACCATATATTTT.

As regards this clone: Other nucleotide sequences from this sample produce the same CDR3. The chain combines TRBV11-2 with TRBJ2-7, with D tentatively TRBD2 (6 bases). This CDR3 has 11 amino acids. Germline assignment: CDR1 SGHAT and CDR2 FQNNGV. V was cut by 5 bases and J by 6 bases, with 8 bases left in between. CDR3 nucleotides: TGTGCCAGCAGCCCCGGGGGCGAGCAGTACTTC. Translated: CASSPGGEQYF. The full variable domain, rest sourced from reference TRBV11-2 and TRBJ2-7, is EAGVAQSPRYKIIEKRQSVAFWCNPISGHATLYWYQQILGQGPKLLIQFQNNGVVDDSQLPKDRFSAERLKGVDSTLKIQPAKLEDSAVYLCASSPGGEQYFGPGTRLTVT.

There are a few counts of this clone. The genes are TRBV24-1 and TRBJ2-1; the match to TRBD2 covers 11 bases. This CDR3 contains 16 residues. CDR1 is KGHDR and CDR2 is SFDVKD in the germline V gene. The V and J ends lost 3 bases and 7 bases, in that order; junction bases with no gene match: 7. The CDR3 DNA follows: TGTGCCACCAGTGATCTCCTAGCGGGGGGCCTTAATGAGCAGTTCTTC. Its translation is CATSDLLAGGLNEQFF.

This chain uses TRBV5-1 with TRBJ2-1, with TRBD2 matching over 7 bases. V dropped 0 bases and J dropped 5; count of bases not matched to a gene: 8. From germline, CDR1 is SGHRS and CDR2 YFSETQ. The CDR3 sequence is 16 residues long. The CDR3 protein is CASSLGPRGVNNEQFF. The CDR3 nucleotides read TGCGCCAGCAGCTTGGGTCCCCGGGGGGTAAACAATGAGCAGTTCTTC.

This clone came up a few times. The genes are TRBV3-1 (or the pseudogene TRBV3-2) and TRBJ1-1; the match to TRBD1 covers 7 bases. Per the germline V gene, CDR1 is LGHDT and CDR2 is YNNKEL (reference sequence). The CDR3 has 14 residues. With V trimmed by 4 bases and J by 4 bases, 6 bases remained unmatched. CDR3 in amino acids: CASSLMTGSTEAFF. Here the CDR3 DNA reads TGTGCCAGCAGCCTCATGACAGGGTCCACTGAAGCTTTCTTT.

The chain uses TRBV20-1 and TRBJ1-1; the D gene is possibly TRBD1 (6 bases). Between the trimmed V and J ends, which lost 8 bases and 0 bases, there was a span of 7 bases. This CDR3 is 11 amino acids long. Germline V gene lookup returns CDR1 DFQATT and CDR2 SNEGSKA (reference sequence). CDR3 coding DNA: TGCAGTCAGGGGATGAACACTGAAGCTTTCTTT. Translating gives CSQGMNTEAFF.

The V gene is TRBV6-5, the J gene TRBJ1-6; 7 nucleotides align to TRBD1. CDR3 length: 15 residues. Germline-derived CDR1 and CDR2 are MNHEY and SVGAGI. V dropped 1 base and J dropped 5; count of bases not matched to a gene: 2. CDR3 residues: CASSYWQGDNSPLHF. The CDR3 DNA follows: TGTGCCAGCAGTTACTGGCAGGGGGATAATTCACCCCTCCACTTT.

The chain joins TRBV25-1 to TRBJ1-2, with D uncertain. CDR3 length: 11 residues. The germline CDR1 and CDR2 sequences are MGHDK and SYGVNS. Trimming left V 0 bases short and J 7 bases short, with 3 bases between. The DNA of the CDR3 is TGTGCCAGCAGTGAATACGGTGGCTACACCTTC. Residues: CASSEYGGYTF.

CDR3 nucleotide sequence: TGCGCCAGCAGCCCAAGTGGGGCGACCGACTACGAGCAGTACTTC. Encoded protein: CASSPSGATDYEQYF. V gene TRBV4-1 combines with J gene TRBJ2-7, with D possibly TRBD1 on 5 matching bases. Germline-derived CDR1 and CDR2 are MGHRA and YSYEKL. The germline V and J ends were trimmed by 4 bases and 3 bases, with 16 bases remaining between them. CDR3 size: 15 residues.

The CDR3 nucleotides read TGTGCCAGCAGTGAACGTAGCGGGGGGCCCCAAGAGACCCAGTACTTC. It specifies CASSERSGGPQETQYF. This chain links TRBV2 with TRBJ2-5; the match to TRBD2 covers 10 bases. Losses at the gene ends were 2 bases for V and 1 base for J; bases not matched to a gene: 4. In germline, CDR1 is SNHLY, CDR2 FYNNEI. The CDR3 extends over 16 amino acids. The variable domain in full, with the rest retrieved from reference TRBV2 and TRBJ2-5, is EPEVTQTPSHQVTQMGQEVILRCVPISNHLYFYWYRQILGQKVEFLVSFYNNEISEKSEIFDDQFSVERPDGSNFTLKIRSTKLEDSAMYFCASSERSGGPQETQYFGPGTRLLVL.

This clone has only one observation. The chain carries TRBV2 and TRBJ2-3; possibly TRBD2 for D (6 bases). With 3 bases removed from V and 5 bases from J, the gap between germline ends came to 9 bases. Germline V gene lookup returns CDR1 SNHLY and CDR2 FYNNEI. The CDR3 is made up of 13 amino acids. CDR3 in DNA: TGTGCCAGCAGTGAGGAGGGAAGAGATACGCAGTATTTT. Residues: CASSEEGRDTQYF.

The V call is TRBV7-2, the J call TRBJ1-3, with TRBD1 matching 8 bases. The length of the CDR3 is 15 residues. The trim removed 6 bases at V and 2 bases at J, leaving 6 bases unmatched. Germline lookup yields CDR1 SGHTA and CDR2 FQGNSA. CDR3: CASRLDRGAGNTIYF. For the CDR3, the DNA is TGTGCCAGCAGACTTGACAGGGGCGCTGGAAACACCATATATTTT.

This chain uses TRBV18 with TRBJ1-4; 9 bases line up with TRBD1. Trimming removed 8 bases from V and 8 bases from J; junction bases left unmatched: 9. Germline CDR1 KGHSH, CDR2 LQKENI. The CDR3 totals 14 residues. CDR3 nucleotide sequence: TGTGCCAGCCGAGACACGGGACAGGGAGAAAAACTGTTTTTT. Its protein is CASRDTGQGEKLFF.